The next 3 T cell receptor beta chains were all read from a single sample in a study of identical twins. TCRdb reprocessed the 5' RACE reads with MiXCR, giving one entry per CDR3 protein. Among 510,000 or so distinct CDR3 sequences listed, roughly 15% were seen once. These data were likewise used in another study, on yellow fever vaccine responses in identical twins.

Source material: CD4+ T cells sorted from blood. The source is a woman between 18 and 30 years old in good health.

This clonotype was recorded a few times. The chain employs TRBV12-3 or TRBV12-4 and TRBJ2-1; D possibly corresponds to TRBD2 (5 bases). The CDR3 extends over 15 amino acids. Trimming took off 6 bases at V and 7 bases at J, with 19 bases between the two ends. The CDR3 loop reads CASSPGWPSGNEQFF. As DNA, the CDR3 is TGTGCCAGCAGCCCCGGTTGGCCCTCGGGAAATGAGCAGTTCTTC.

This clonotype was found a few times. The J gene is TRBJ2-7, the V gene TRBV10-3; 9 bases are shared with TRBD2. The junction had 7 bases not matched to a gene; V was cut back by 7 bases and J by 3 bases. Germline V gene sequence: CDR1 ENHRY, CDR2 SYGVKD. The CDR3 length is 14 residues. CDR3 in amino acids: CAINSGLADYEQYF. The CDR3 DNA reads as TGTGCCATCAACTCGGGACTAGCCGACTACGAGCAGTACTTC.

This clonotype was counted a few times. The chain has TRBV29-1 and TRBJ2-3; possible D gene TRBD1, 5 bases. The V and J ends lost 8 bases and 6 bases respectively, with 18 bases between them. This CDR3 is 13 amino acids long. Germline V lookup: CDR1 SQVTM, CDR2 ANQGSEA. The CDR3 DNA reads TGCAGCCTGGAGATGGGTAAGGGGGATACGCAGTATTTT. It yields the protein CSLEMGKGDTQYF.